One sample yielded the 6 T cell receptor beta chains listed below, sequenced in a study of T cell repertoires in cytomegalovirus infection. Their cognate antigens are unknown. TCRdb re-analysed the reads in MiXCR, keeping a single row per CDR3 protein. The profile shows tens of thousands of distinct CDR3 sequences, about 21% of them singletons. The sample in question was CD8+ T cells from cultured PBMCs, obtained from culture after CMV antigen stimulation. The receptors stem from a human donor in good health (CMV status not recorded). Some clones in this sample may be carry-over from other donors' samples.

The V call is TRBV7-8, the J call TRBJ2-7, with 13 bases aligning to TRBD2. CDR3 length: 15 residues. With 5 bases clipped from V and 7 bases from J, the junction kept 8 bases outside the gene matches. From germline, CDR1 is SGHVS and CDR2 FQNEAQ. The CDR3 region is CASSPLAGGPREQYF. The DNA for the CDR3 is TGTGCCAGCAGCCCACTAGCGGGAGGGCCGCGTGAGCAGTACTTC.

In its sample, this clonotype was seen a few times. The chain couples TRBV28 to TRBJ2-5; TRBD1 is a possible D gene (5 bases). The V end was cut by 4 bases, the J end by 4 bases, with 16 bases between. CDR3 length: 15 residues. Germline loops: CDR1 MDHEN, CDR2 SYDVKM. This chain's CDR3 is CASSSLTDPTETQYF. CDR3 DNA sequence: TGTGCCAGCAGTTCGCTGACAGACCCTACAGAGACCCAGTACTTC.

This clonotype was found a few times. The chain couples TRBV7-2 to TRBJ1-3, with 10 bases that match TRBD1. Trimming took 4 bases from V and 4 from J; bases not matched to a gene: 7. The germline gives CDR1 SGHTA, CDR2 FQGNSA. There are 16 residues in the CDR3. This chain's CDR3 is CASSSPPTGGGNTIYF. DNA of the CDR3: TGTGCCAGCAGCTCCCCCCCGACAGGGGGCGGAAACACCATATATTTT.

This clonotype was seen more than once but under ten times. CDR3 residues: CASSTGTGGSEAFF. Written as DNA, the CDR3 is TGTGCCAGCAGTACCGGGACAGGGGGCTCTGAAGCTTTCTTT. This rearrangement joins TRBV6-5 to TRBJ1-1; 12 nucleotides line up with TRBD1. The CDR3 length is 14 residues. Unmatched junction bases numbered 4, after V lost 5 bases and J lost 6 bases. CDR1 MNHEY and CDR2 SVGAGI come from the germline V gene.

The rearrangement links TRBV28 to TRBJ2-6; the D is unclear. Trimming left V 3 bases short and J 0 bases short, with 6 bases between. Germline V CDR1 and CDR2: MDHEN, SYDVKM. This CDR3 contains 15 residues. The CDR3 protein is CASSLGFSGANVLTF. In DNA form, the CDR3 reads TGTGCCAGCAGTTTGGGGTTCTCTGGGGCCAACGTCCTGACTTTC.

The genes are TRBV7-8 and TRBJ2-1; 7 bases are shared with TRBD1. The CDR3 is 13 residues long. V gave up 6 bases and J gave up 4 bases; unmatched junction bases: 3. Germline assignment: CDR1 SGHVS and CDR2 FQNEAQ. CDR3 residues: CASRATGYNEQFF. CDR3 DNA: TGTGCCAGCAGGGCGACAGGGTACAATGAGCAGTTCTTC.